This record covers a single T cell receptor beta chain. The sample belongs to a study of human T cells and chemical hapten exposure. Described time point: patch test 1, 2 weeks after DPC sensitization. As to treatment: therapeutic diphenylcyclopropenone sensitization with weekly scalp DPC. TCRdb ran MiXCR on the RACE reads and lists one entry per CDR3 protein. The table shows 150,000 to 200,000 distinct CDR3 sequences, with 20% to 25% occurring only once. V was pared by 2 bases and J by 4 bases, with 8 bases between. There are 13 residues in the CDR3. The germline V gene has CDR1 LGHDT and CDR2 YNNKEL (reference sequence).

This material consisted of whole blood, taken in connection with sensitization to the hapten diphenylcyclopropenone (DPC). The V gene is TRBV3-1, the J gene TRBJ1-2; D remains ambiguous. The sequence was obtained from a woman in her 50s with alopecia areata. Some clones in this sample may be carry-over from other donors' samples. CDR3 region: CASSQPGSYGYTF. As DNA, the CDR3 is TGTGCCAGCAGCCAACCGGGGTCCTATGGCTACACCTTC.